This TCR beta chain was documented in a study of OX40 agonist ivuxolimab in advanced cancers. This clone was picked up a small number of times. Antigen specificity is unknown. CDR1 is SGHRS, CDR2 YFSETQ, per germline. The length of the CDR3 is 15 residues. V was trimmed by 4 bases and J by 0 bases, leaving 12 bases between them. Regarding the study as a whole: No antigen was identified for the clonally expanded peripheral T cells.

Profiling relied on immunoSEQ multiplex PCR, and the TCRdb table lists in-frame clones only, not all of them. The sample shows about 16,000 clones, around 88% of them seen only once. The sequencing used CD4+ or CD8+ T cells sorted from blood, collected in a trial of the OX40 agonist ivuxolimab. V usage is TRBV5-1 and J usage is TRBJ2-3, with D perhaps matching TRBD1 (6 bases). The TCR originated in an adult with an advanced solid tumor such as melanoma, head and neck, liver or kidney cancer. The CDR3 region is CASSMRTASTDTQYF. The CDR3 coding sequence is TGCGCCAGCAGCATGAGGACAGCTAGCACAGATACGCAGTATTTT.